The source of this TCR beta chain is a study of cytomegalovirus exposure and HLA in healthy donors. Study-wide background: A preliminary data release comprised tens of millions of unique TCRs obtained from HLA-typed donors.

V lost 0 bases, J lost 5 bases, and 6 bases stayed unmatched. The CDR3 loop spans 15 amino acids. The germline V gene encodes CDR1 SGDLS and CDR2 YYNGEE. Vbeta (60) and Jbeta (13) primers were used in the PCR. Sequencing was performed with immunoSEQ multiplex PCR; in TCRdb, only in-frame clones are kept and a portion is missing. The repertoire has 80,000 or so clones, approximately 69% of them found once; the top ten carry under 25%. The chain has TRBV9 and TRBJ2-5; the match to TRBD1 covers 8 bases. This clonotype was obtained from a man aged 25 to 45 in good health and CMV-seropositive. The sample consisted of PBMCs. The CDR3 DNA reads as TGTGCCAGCAGCGTAGCTCCGACAGGGGCGGAGACCCAGTACTTC. Its protein product is CASSVAPTGAETQYF. The full variable domain, with the rest looked up from reference TRBV9 and TRBJ2-5, is DSGVTQTPKHLITATGQRVTLRCSPRSGDLSVYWYQQSLDQGLQFLIQYYNGEERAKGNILERFSAQQFPDLHSELNLSSLELGDSALYFCASSVAPTGAETQYFGPGTRLLVL.